A selection of T cell receptor beta chains follows, all from one sample in a study of shared clonotypes between healthy human individuals. Clones were read by immunoSEQ multiplex PCR, and TCRdb kept only the in-frame ones, dropping some. Of 2,500,000 or so clones in the sample, more than 90% were seen once. Sequencing input: naive CD4+ T cells sorted from blood. The origin of the receptors is a young man in good health. CDR3s include the opening cysteine and the closing phenylalanine or tryptophan. The D gene is left open where the match is weak. Where a row states a size, it is once, few, many or the class of an expanded clone; other rows omit it.

d_call clone_size j_call v_call cdr3_aa cdr3_nt
- - TRBJ1-6 TRBV19 CASSAEVVSYNSPLHF TGTGCCAGTAGTGCGGAGGTTGTGTCCTATAATTCACCCCTCCACTTT
- - TRBJ2-3 TRBV2 CASSDGVTDTQYF TGTGCCAGCAGTGACGGTGTCACAGATACGCAGTATTTT
- once TRBJ1-5 TRBV30 CAWSRQGNQPQHF TGTGCCTGGAGTCGGCAGGGCAATCAGCCCCAGCATTTT
- - TRBJ2-3 TRBV2 CASRETRLPTDTQYF TGTGCCAGCAGAGAAACCAGATTACCCACAGATACGCAGTATTTT
- once TRBJ2-5 TRBV5-1 CASSLGGPQETQYF TGCGCCAGCAGCTTGGGAGGACCCCAAGAGACCCAGTACTTC
- once TRBJ2-5 TRBV5-4 CASSLTGPGETQYF TGTGCCAGCAGCTTGACAGGACCAGGGGAGACCCAGTACTTC
- - TRBJ1-1 TRBV18 CASSPLAGTMNTEAFF TGTGCCAGCTCACCACTGGCAGGGACCATGAACACTGAAGCTTTCTTT
TRBD1 once TRBJ2-3 TRBV7-7 CASSLGQGATDTQYF TGTGCTAGCAGCTTAGGCCAGGGGGCCACAGATACGCAGTATTTT
TRBD1 - TRBJ2-2 TRBV6-1 CASSWGQDYTGELFF TGTGCCAGCAGCTGGGGACAGGACTACACCGGGGAGCTGTTTTTT
TRBD2 - TRBJ2-7 TRBV11-2 CASKSEPVRETYEQYF TGTGCCAGCAAATCAGAGCCGGTGCGGGAGACCTACGAGCAGTACTTC
- - TRBJ2-2 TRBV10-3 CAVHRVPTRNTGELFF TGTGCCGTCCACAGGGTTCCCACACGTAACACCGGGGAGCTGTTTTTT
- - TRBJ1-1 TRBV6-5 CASSYGQMVTEAFF TGTGCCAGCAGTTACGGCCAAATGGTCACTGAAGCTTTCTTT
TRBD1 - TRBJ1-6 TRBV7-2 CASSSGTGLGSPLHF TGTGCCAGCAGCTCAGGGACAGGGCTAGGGTCACCCCTCCACTTT
- once TRBJ1-1 TRBV5-1 CASSLEPVQGHTEAFF TGCGCCAGCAGCTTGGAACCGGTCCAAGGACACACTGAAGCTTTCTTT
TRBD2 - TRBJ2-4 TRBV7-8 CASSLRGLALGVAKNIQYF TGTGCCAGCAGCCTCCGGGGACTAGCCCTCGGCGTGGCCAAAAACATTCAGTACTTC
TRBD1 - TRBJ2-2 TRBV10-3 CATRDSALNTGELFF TGTGCCACCCGGGACAGCGCTTTGAACACCGGGGAGCTGTTTTTT
- - TRBJ1-1 TRBV18 CASSPQGVGTEAFF TGTGCCAGCTCACCACAGGGCGTCGGGACTGAAGCTTTCTTT
- - TRBJ2-2 TRBV7-2 CARTAAGSGTGELFF TGTGCCAGGACAGCCGCCGGGAGTGGCACCGGGGAGCTGTTTTTT
TRBD1 - TRBJ2-7 TRBV2 CASRGDRSSYEQYF TGTGCCAGCAGGGGGGACAGGAGCTCCTACGAGCAGTACTTC
- few TRBJ1-6 TRBV6-1 CASSPVNSPLHF TGTGCCAGCAGCCCAGTAAATTCACCCCTCCACTTT
- once TRBJ1-3 TRBV28 CASRLQGPSGNTIYF TGTGCCAGCAGGCTACAGGGCCCCTCTGGAAACACCATATATTTT
TRBD1 - TRBJ1-3 TRBV19 CASSLEGASGNTIYF TGTGCCAGTAGTCTCGAGGGGGCGTCTGGAAACACCATATATTTT
- - TRBJ2-5 TRBV7-9 CASNPLLETQYF TGTGCCAGCAACCCTCTGTTGGAGACCCAGTACTTC
TRBD1 - TRBJ2-7 TRBV28 CASTTPGTAYEQYF TGTGCCAGCACTACGCCCGGGACAGCCTACGAGCAGTACTTC
- - TRBJ1-3 TRBV30 CACGTAGGNTIYF TGTGCCTGTGGGACCGCGGGGGGAAACACCATATATTTT
- once TRBJ1-3 TRBV5-4 CASSLGGNTIYF TGTGCCAGCAGCTTGGGGGGGAACACCATATATTTT
TRBD2 - TRBJ2-3 TRBV5-1 CASSLGAGLAPDTQYF TGCGCCAGCAGCTTGGGAGCGGGACTAGCCCCAGATACGCAGTATTTT
TRBD2 - TRBJ2-1 TRBV9 CASSAGTSSYNEQFF TGTGCCAGCAGCGCCGGGACTAGCTCCTACAATGAGCAGTTCTTC
TRBD2 once TRBJ2-1 TRBV7-9 CASSFLGRASYNEQFF TGTGCCAGCAGCTTCCTCGGGAGGGCATCCTACAATGAGCAGTTCTTC
- few TRBJ1-5 TRBV5-6 CASSLISGNQPQHF TGTGCCAGCAGCCTTATAAGTGGCAATCAGCCCCAGCATTTT
TRBD1 - TRBJ1-1 TRBV7-9 CASSLEGGLNTEAFF TGTGCCAGCAGCTTAGAAGGGGGCCTGAACACTGAAGCTTTCTTT
- - TRBJ1-6 TRBV30 CACLTLGSPLHF TGTGCCTGCTTGACCCTAGGGTCACCCCTCCACTTT
- - TRBJ1-2 TRBV2 CASSETRANYGYTF TGTGCCAGCAGTGAAACGCGGGCAAACTATGGCTACACCTTC
TRBD2 - TRBJ2-1 TRBV7-2 CASSFLSGSSYNEQFF TGTGCCAGCAGCTTCCTTAGCGGGAGCTCCTACAATGAGCAGTTCTTC
- - TRBJ2-3 TRBV6-1 CASQDRRSTDTQYF TGTGCCAGCCAGGACAGACGATCCACAGATACGCAGTATTTT
TRBD1 - TRBJ2-2 TRBV5-6 CASSLVDRATGELFF TGTGCCAGCAGCTTGGTGGACAGGGCAACCGGGGAGCTGTTTTTT
TRBD1 - TRBJ2-3 TRBV11-2 CASSYDRGRADTQYF TGTGCCAGCAGCTACGACAGGGGTCGGGCAGATACGCAGTATTTT
TRBD2 - TRBJ2-5 TRBV5-1 CASSPGREGETQYF TGCGCCAGCAGCCCCGGGAGGGAGGGAGAGACCCAGTACTTC
- - TRBJ2-3 TRBV2 CASSEGGQSASTDTQYF TGTGCCAGCAGTGAAGGGGGGCAGAGCGCTAGCACAGATACGCAGTATTTT
- - TRBJ2-3 TRBV2 CASSVPSTEADTQYF TGTGCCAGCAGTGTTCCTAGCACGGAGGCAGATACGCAGTATTTT
TRBD1 - TRBJ2-5 TRBV9 CASSRGGTAQGETQYF TGTGCCAGCAGCAGAGGTGGGACAGCCCAAGGAGAGACCCAGTACTTC
- - TRBJ2-7 TRBV2 CASSGIGAYEQYF TGTGCCAGCAGTGGGATAGGGGCCTACGAGCAGTACTTC